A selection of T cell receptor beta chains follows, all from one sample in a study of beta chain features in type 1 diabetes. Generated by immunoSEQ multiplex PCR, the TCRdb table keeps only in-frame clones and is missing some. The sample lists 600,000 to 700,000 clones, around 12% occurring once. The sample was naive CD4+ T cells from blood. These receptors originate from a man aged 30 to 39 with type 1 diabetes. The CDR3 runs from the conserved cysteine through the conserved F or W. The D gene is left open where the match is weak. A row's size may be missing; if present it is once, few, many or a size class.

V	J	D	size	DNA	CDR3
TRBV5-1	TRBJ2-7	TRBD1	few	TGCGCCAGCAGCCAACACCGGGACAGGCGGATCGAGCAGTACTTC	CASSQHRDRRIEQYF
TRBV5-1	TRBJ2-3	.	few	TGCGCCAGCAGCGCCAGGGCTAGCACAGATACGCAGTATTTT	CASSARASTDTQYF
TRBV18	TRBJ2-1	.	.	TGTGCCAGCTCACCCTTACGGGTCGATAGCTCCTACAATGAGCAGTTCTTC	CASSPLRVDSSYNEQFF
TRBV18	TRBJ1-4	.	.	TGTGCCAGCTCACAAACCAGGGGTGCTAATGAAAAACTGTTTTTT	CASSQTRGANEKLFF
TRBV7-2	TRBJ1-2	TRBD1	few	TGTGCCAGCAGCTTAGAGAACAGGGGGATTGGCTACACCTTC	CASSLENRGIGYTF
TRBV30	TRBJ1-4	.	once	TGTGCCTGGAAGCACCGGGGGCATTCTAATGAAAAACTGTTTTTT	CAWKHRGHSNEKLFF
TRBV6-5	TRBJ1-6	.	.	TGTGCCAGCAGTTCCCGGGCCACTTTTTCTACGGGCCCCCTCCACTTT	CASSSRATFSTGPLHF
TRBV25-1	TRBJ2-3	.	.	TGTGCCAGCAGTGTTGGGGGAAGCACAGATACGCAGTATTTT	CASSVGGSTDTQYF
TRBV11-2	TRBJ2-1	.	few	TGTGCCAGCAGCTCGCCCGGGGGTCAGAGGCTCCCCTACAATGAGCAGTTCTTC	CASSSPGGQRLPYNEQFF
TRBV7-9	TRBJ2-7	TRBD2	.	TGTGCCACGGGTCTAGCGGGGACCTACTCCTACGAGCAGTACTTC	CATGLAGTYSYEQYF
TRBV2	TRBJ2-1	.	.	TGTGCCAGCAGTGAGTGGGGGGGCAGGACCTACAATGAGCAGTTCTTC	CASSEWGGRTYNEQFF
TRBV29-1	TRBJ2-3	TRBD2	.	TGCAGCGTTGGTGGGGGGGGCACAGATACGCAGTATTTT	CSVGGGGTDTQYF
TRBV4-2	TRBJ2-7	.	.	TGTGCCAGCAGCCAAGCGAGGAGTCGGCCCCCTTCCTACGAGCAGTACTTC	CASSQARSRPPSYEQYF
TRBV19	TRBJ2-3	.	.	TGTGCCAGTACCCTGAGGGGGGGCACAGATACGCAGTATTTT	CASTLRGGTDTQYF
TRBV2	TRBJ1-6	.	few	TGTGCCAGCAGTCCAGTTTCGTCACCCCTCCACTTT	CASSPVSSPLHF
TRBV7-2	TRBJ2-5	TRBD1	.	TGTGCCAGCAGCCAGGGACAGAACCAAGAGACCCAGTACTTC	CASSQGQNQETQYF